The 3 T cell receptor beta chains below all came from one sample that was sequenced in a study of T-cell reconstitution after alpha-beta-depleted transplantation in children. Unique molecular identifiers were incorporated during preparation of the TCRbeta library. TCRdb passed the PCR reads through MiXCR, listing each CDR3 protein once. The sample carries some 830,000 distinct CDR3 sequences, around 17% recorded once. The sample consisted of PBMCs, mostly from graft donor cells, taken 360 days after TCRalphabeta/CD19-depleted stem cell transplant. All receptors come from a male patient aged 10 to 17 who had a stem cell transplant for acute lymphoblastic leukemia, so the T cells may come from the graft donor.

A few counts support this clonotype. The chain couples TRBV12-3 or TRBV12-4 to TRBJ1-4; D ambiguous. Trimming took 6 bases from V and 5 from J, leaving 4 bases between them. This CDR3 comprises 11 residues. In nucleotides, the CDR3 is TGTGCCAGCAGCCCAAATGAAAAACTGTTTTTT. This encodes CASSPNEKLFF.

This chain joins TRBV24-1 and TRBJ2-1; no reliable D call. Trimming removed 7 bases from V and 6 bases from J, with 12 bases in between. The CDR3 covers 13 residues. Germline V gene sequence: CDR1 KGHDR, CDR2 SFDVKD. The CDR3 bases are TGTGCCACCAGCTTGGACCGTCCCAATGAGCAGTTCTTC. Residues: CATSLDRPNEQFF.

The chain has TRBV12-3 or TRBV12-4 and TRBJ2-7; possible D gene TRBD1, 5 bases. This CDR3 contains 14 residues. V shed 4 bases and J shed 2 bases, with 12 bases lying between them. CDR3 loop: CASSSPQGTYEQYF. CDR3 nucleotides: TGTGCCAGCAGTTCCCCTCAGGGAACCTACGAGCAGTACTTC.